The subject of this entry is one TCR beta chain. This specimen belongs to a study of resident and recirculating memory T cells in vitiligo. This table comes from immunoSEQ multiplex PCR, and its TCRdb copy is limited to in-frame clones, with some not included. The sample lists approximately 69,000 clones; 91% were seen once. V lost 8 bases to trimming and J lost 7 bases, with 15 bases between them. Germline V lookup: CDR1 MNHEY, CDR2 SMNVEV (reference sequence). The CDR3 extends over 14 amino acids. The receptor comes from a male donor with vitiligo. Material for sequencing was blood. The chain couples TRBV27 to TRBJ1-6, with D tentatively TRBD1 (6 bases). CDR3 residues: CASHTGIGNSPLHF. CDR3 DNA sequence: TGTGCCAGCCACACAGGGATCGGGAATTCACCCCTCCACTTT.